This T cell receptor (beta chain) was captured by sequencing in a study of cytomegalovirus exposure and HLA in healthy donors. Study summary: Previous work identified roughly 110 million unique TCR beta sequences from approximately 190 million T cells.

Regarding this clone: Its cognate antigen is unknown.

Study-level results: With further analysis later on, most CMV-associated TCR beta chains appeared HLA-restricted. Researchers reported in a later analysis that a missense DCLRE1C variant was tied to TCR beta V- and J-gene trimming.

Per the germline V gene, CDR1 is SGHDT and CDR2 is YYEEEE. CDR3 length: 15 amino acids. The V and J ends lost 1 base and 0 bases respectively, with 9 bases between them. Use of 60 Vbeta and 13 Jbeta primers characterized the PCR. Clones were read by immunoSEQ multiplex PCR, and TCRdb kept only the in-frame ones, dropping some. The data show around 170,000 clones, with 75% to 85% seen just once and about 0.84% held by the top ten. The TCR originated in a woman under 30 in good health and CMV-seronegative. This chain links TRBV5-6 with TRBJ2-3; D remains unclear. The sequencing input was PBMCs. The CDR3 loop reads CASSLYNPSTDTQYF. Here the CDR3 DNA reads TGTGCCAGCAGCTTGTACAACCCTAGCACAGATACGCAGTATTTT.